The TCR delta chain described here comes from a study of delta chain sequences of gamma delta T cells (dated by TCRdb to about 2017). On this clone: It lacks a known antigen. No much larger clone is present one base from it, and per-base qualities are unavailable.

To prepare the library, PCR was applied. TCRdb records Illumina MiSeq as the sequencer. TCRdb called clones from the public reads with CATT, and repeated DNA sequences were later combined into one row. The sample table holds about 3,400 delta-chain clones, of which about 61% were seen once. The top ten constitute 55% to 70% of the sample. Trimming removed 3 bases from V and 1 base from J, leaving 20 bases between the germline ends. CDR1 GEAIGNYY and CDR2 EKD are derived from the germline V gene. Inclusive of the bounding cysteine and phenylalanine, the CDR3 is 17 residues long. Just CDR3 DNA is preserved here, 51 bases in frame from base 1.

The sequence was collected from a human donor with breast cancer. Sequencing used a tumor sample. Rearrangement joined TRDV2 to TRDJ1; TRDD3 is a possible D gene, resting on 6 matching bases. The DNA reads TGTGCCTGTGACTTACTAACGGGGGGAGACCCCACCGATAAACTCATCTTT. It codes for CACDLLTGGDPTDKLIF.